The 14 T cell receptor beta chains given below trace back to one sample, sequenced in a study of shared clonotypes between healthy human individuals. Data came from immunoSEQ multiplex PCR; TCRdb stores just in-frame clones and leaves some out. The profile shows roughly 2.5 million clones, 85% to 95% of them singletons. Sequencing used naive CD4+ T cells sorted from blood. As for subset: CD45RA+ positively selected. The receptor set was obtained from a man between 18 and 35 years old in good health.

V and J are TRBV4-1 and TRBJ2-2; 8 bases are a match to TRBD1. CDR3 length: 18 residues. CDR1 is MGHRA and CDR2 is YSYEKL in the germline V gene. After removal of 0 bases from V and 1 base from J, the junction contained 7 bases not matched to a gene. CDR3 bases: TGCGCCAGCAGCCAAGATAGGACAGGGCGGGTGAACACCGGGGAGCTGTTTTTT. Its translation: CASSQDRTGRVNTGELFF.

The genes are TRBV10-3 and TRBJ2-2; no clear D. Deletions cut 5 bases from V and 0 bases from J, with 7 bases between. From germline, CDR1 is ENHRY and CDR2 SYGVKD. The CDR3 has 14 amino acids. CDR3 in amino acids: CAISPDPNTGELFF. The DNA of the CDR3 is TGTGCCATCAGTCCGGACCCGAACACCGGGGAGCTGTTTTTT.

The chain joins TRBV30 to TRBJ1-5; 8 bases map to TRBD1. With 3 bases clipped from V and 4 bases from J, the junction kept 2 bases outside the gene matches. The CDR3 has 13 residues. CDR1 is GTSNPN, CDR2 SVGIG, per germline (reference sequence). In DNA form, the CDR3 reads TGTGCCTGGAGGAGGGACAGGAATCAGCCCCAGCATTTT. It codes for CAWRRDRNQPQHF.

Details on this clone: Other DNA sequences of this sample code for an identical CDR3. The rearrangement uses TRBV5-1 and TRBJ2-5, with 9 bases lining up with TRBD1. Trimming removed 4 bases from V and 4 bases from J; junction bases left unmatched: 5. This CDR3 comprises 14 residues. Looked up from germline, CDR1 is SGHRS and CDR2 is YFSETQ. The CDR3 DNA reads as TGCGCCAGCAGCACCGGACAGGGGAGAGAGACCCAGTACTTC. Its translation is CASSTGQGRETQYF.

This rearrangement joins TRBV5-6 to TRBJ2-2; TRBD1 matches 8 bases. Germline trimming cut 3 bases from V and 5 bases from J; bases unmatched to any gene: 3. The length of the CDR3 is 14 residues. Per the germline V gene, CDR1 is SGHDT and CDR2 is YYEEEE. The CDR3 here is CASSSDRATGELFF. The CDR3 DNA reads as TGTGCCAGCAGCTCGGACAGGGCGACCGGGGAGCTGTTTTTT.

The rearrangement joins TRBV4-3 to TRBJ2-5, with a possible D match to TRBD2 (5 bases). The CDR3 has 17 amino acids. Trimming cost V 1 base and J 5 bases, with 20 bases left between them. Per germline, CDR1 LGHNA and CDR2 YSLEER. In DNA form, the CDR3 reads TGCGCCAGCAGCCAAGGGCTGGGCGGGCTAGCTGGCGAGACCCAGTACTTC. Its protein product is CASSQGLGGLAGETQYF.

The rearrangement uses TRBV10-3 and TRBJ1-1; 7 nucleotides align to TRBD1. Germline loops: CDR1 ENHRY, CDR2 SYGVKD. V shed 11 bases, J shed 1 base, and the junction held 10 bases outside the gene matches. This CDR3 has 14 residues. The CDR3 DNA reads as TGTGCCTCCCAGGGGGGGACAGAGAACACTGAAGCTTTCTTT. It translates to CASQGGTENTEAFF.

Note on this clone: Other DNA sequences of this sample code for an identical CDR3. The V and J genes are TRBV19 and TRBJ1-1, with D uncertain. Germline V gene lookup returns CDR1 LNHDA and CDR2 SQIVND (reference sequence). The CDR3 totals 13 residues. Trimming shortened V by 4 bases and J by 5 bases, and 11 bases separated the two germline ends. CDR3 loop: CASSSQRGTEAFF. In DNA, the CDR3 is TGTGCCAGTAGTAGCCAGCGAGGGACTGAAGCTTTCTTT.

The rearrangement links TRBV4-1 to TRBJ2-5, with a possible D match to TRBD2 (5 bases). With the DNA end fitting TRBJ2-7 better, the J assignment may be wrong. Germline values: CDR1 MGHRA, CDR2 YSYEKL. This CDR3 contains 13 residues. The CDR3 coding sequence is TGCGCCAGCAGCCAAGTACCCGAGGGCGAGCAGTACTTC. Translated: CASSQVPEGEQYF.

The gene calls are TRBV10-3 and TRBJ2-5; TRBD2 agrees at 10 bases. V shed 4 bases, J shed 3 bases, and the junction held 2 bases outside the gene matches. Germline CDR1 ENHRY, CDR2 SYGVKD. This CDR3 spans 14 amino acids. CDR3 residues: CAISGLAGKETQYF. The DNA for the CDR3 is TGTGCCATCAGTGGACTAGCGGGTAAAGAGACCCAGTACTTC.

The chain joins TRBV5-1 to TRBJ2-2; D is possibly TRBD1 (6 bases). This CDR3 contains 15 residues. CDR1 is SGHRS, CDR2 YFSETQ, per germline. The ends were cut back, 7 bases at V and 6 bases at J, with 19 bases in the middle. The CDR3 region has the DNA TGCGCCAGCGGACCACAGGGTCCGAAGGCCGGGGAGCTGTTTTTT. Residues: CASGPQGPKAGELFF.

V and J are TRBV10-1 and TRBJ2-5; D gene unclear. The CDR3 consists of 16 residues. Trimming stripped 0 bases from V and 1 base from J, with 12 bases between. Germline V gene data show CDR1 as WNHNN and CDR2 as SYGVQD (reference sequence). CDR3 region: CASSESNAALQETQYF. CDR3 nucleotides: TGCGCCAGCAGTGAGTCGAACGCAGCTCTCCAAGAGACCCAGTACTTC.

The sample holds one count of this clone. The rearrangement joins TRBV19 to TRBJ1-2; D may be TRBD1 (5 bases). The length of the CDR3 is 14 residues. The germline gives CDR1 LNHDA, CDR2 SQIVND (reference sequence). V gave up 5 bases and J gave up 3 bases, with 13 bases separating them. Written as DNA, the CDR3 is TGTGCCAGTAGTCGAGGGGCGAAAGACTATGGCTACACCTTC. Protein product: CASSRGAKDYGYTF.

On this clone itself: The junction departs from the called germline gene at one end, perhaps through a read error. The chain links TRBV7-7 to TRBJ1-5; 7 positions match TRBD1. The CDR3 covers 15 residues. Looked up from germline, CDR1 is SSHAT and CDR2 is FNYEAQ (reference sequence). The DNA for the CDR3 is TGTGCTAGCAGCTATACAGGGGAACGGGATCAGCCCCAGCATTTT. Amino acids: CASSYTGERDQPQHF. Based on the CDR3 plus reference TRBV7-7 and TRBJ1-5, the full variable domain is GAGVSQSPRYKVTKRGQDVTLRCDPISSHATLYWYQQALGQGPEFLTYFNYEAQPDKSGLPSDRFSAERPEGSISTLTIQRTEQRDSAMYRCASSYTGERDQPQHFGDGTRLSIL.